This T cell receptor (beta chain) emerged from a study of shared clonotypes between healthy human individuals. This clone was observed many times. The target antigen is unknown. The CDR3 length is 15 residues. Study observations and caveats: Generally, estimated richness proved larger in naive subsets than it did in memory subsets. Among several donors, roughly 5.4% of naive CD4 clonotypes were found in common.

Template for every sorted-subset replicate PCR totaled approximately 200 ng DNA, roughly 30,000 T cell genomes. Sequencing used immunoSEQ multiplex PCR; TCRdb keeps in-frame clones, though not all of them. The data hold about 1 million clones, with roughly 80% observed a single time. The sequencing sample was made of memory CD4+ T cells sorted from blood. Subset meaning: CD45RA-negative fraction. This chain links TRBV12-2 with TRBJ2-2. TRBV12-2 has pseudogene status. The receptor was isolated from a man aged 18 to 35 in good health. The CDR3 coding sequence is TGTGCAAGTCGCCCCACCCGTGAGAACACCGGGGAGCTGTTTTTT. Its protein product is CASRPTRENTGELFF.